These T cell receptor beta chains were read from a single sample in a study of cytomegalovirus exposure and HLA in healthy donors. TCRdb's copy holds only in-frame clones and misses some; the assay was immunoSEQ multiplex PCR. The sample carries approximately 88,000 clones, around 80% recorded once. Sequences were obtained from PBMCs. Every receptor here comes from a young man in good health and CMV-seropositive. Each CDR3 is given with its conserved first and last residue. D genes are given only for firm matches. Clone size is given for some rows only: seen once, a few or many times, or a class if the clone is expanded.

d_call | j_call | clone_size | v_call | cdr3_aa | cdr3_nt
- | TRBJ2-1 | - | TRBV4-3 | CASSQASFLEQFF | TGCGCCAGCAGCCAAGCGAGCTTTCTTGAGCAGTTCTTC
- | TRBJ1-6 | - | TRBV2 | CASSEARGSDSPLHF | TGTGCCAGCAGTGAAGCGCGAGGAAGTGATTCACCCCTCCACTTT
- | TRBJ1-2 | - | TRBV5-4 | CASSLALTDYYGYTF | TGTGCCAGCAGCTTGGCCCTGACAGACTACTATGGCTACACCTTC
TRBD1 | TRBJ2-3 | - | TRBV30 | CACSGQGKTDTQYF | TGTGCCTGCTCCGGACAGGGGAAAACAGATACGCAGTATTTT
- | TRBJ1-2 | once | TRBV6-4 | CASSETANYGYTF | TGTGCCAGCAGTGAGACAGCTAACTATGGCTACACCTTC
TRBD1 | TRBJ1-1 | - | TRBV7-7 | CASSLSTGTEAFF | TGTGCTAGCAGCTTATCGACAGGGACTGAAGCTTTCTTT
TRBD1 | TRBJ1-4 | - | TRBV5-4 | CASSLGGQRNEKLFF | TGTGCCAGCAGCTTGGGGGGACAGAGGAATGAAAAACTGTTTTTT
TRBD1 | TRBJ2-5 | - | TRBV18 | CASSPAGTGGFETQYF | TGTGCCAGCTCACCAGCCGGGACAGGGGGTTTTGAGACCCAGTACTTC
- | TRBJ2-7 | - | TRBV27 | CASSWYSSYEQYF | TGTGCCAGCAGTTGGTACAGCTCCTACGAGCAGTACTTC
TRBD1 | TRBJ1-5 | once | TRBV5-1 | CASSLGQGSGQPQHF | TGCGCCAGCAGCTTGGGACAGGGGTCCGGTCAGCCCCAGCATTTT